The 15 T cell receptor beta chains presented below share a single source sample, sequenced in a study of shared clonotypes between healthy human individuals. Only CD45RO-negative cells positively selected for CCR7 counted as naive CD8 cells, so terminally differentiated effector memory CD45RA+ cells were excluded. TCRdb keeps only in-frame clones here, not all; method: immunoSEQ multiplex PCR. The sample lists some 2 million clones, roughly 95% occurring once. The sample consisted of naive CD8+ T cells sorted from blood. These receptor sequences come from a man aged 18 to 30 in good health.

The V call is TRBV25-1, the J call TRBJ2-5; 9 nucleotides line up with TRBD2. The germline CDR1 and CDR2 sequences are MGHDK and SYGVNS. V lost 3 bases, J lost 12 bases, and 17 bases stayed unmatched. The CDR3 has 16 amino acids. CDR3 region: CASSESREASGAPKYF. The CDR3 DNA sequence: TGTGCCAGCAGTGAGTCTAGGGAGGCTAGCGGGGCCCCCAAGTACTTC.

This chain connects TRBV4-1 to TRBJ1-1; possible D gene TRBD1, 6 bases. The V gene's germline CDR1 is MGHRA and CDR2 YSYEKL. V was shortened by 3 bases and J by 1 base, with 15 bases between the two germline ends. The CDR3 has 16 amino acids. The CDR3 loop is CASSHPPEGQNTEAFF. The CDR3 DNA follows: TGCGCCAGCAGCCACCCCCCGGAGGGACAGAACACTGAAGCTTTCTTT.

The rearrangement uses TRBV27 and TRBJ2-2; 7 bases map to TRBD2. The CDR3 length is 14 residues. The trim removed 7 bases at V and 5 bases at J, leaving 7 bases unmatched. CDR1 MNHEY and CDR2 SMNVEV come from the germline V gene (reference sequence). In nucleotides, the CDR3 is TGTGCCAGCACCCCATGGGGGGGGACCGGGGAGCTGTTTTTT. It specifies CASTPWGGTGELFF.

This rearrangement joins TRBV6-1 to TRBJ2-7; perhaps TRBD1 as D (5 bases). The ends were cut back, 6 bases at V and 1 base at J, with 16 bases in the middle. Germline CDR1 reads MNHNS; CDR2 reads SASEGT. The CDR3 loop spans 15 amino acids. In DNA, the CDR3 is TGTGCCAGCAGCTTCGACAGAATGATTTCCTACGAGCAGTACTTC. Protein: CASSFDRMISYEQYF.

This sequence joins TRBV7-6 and TRBJ2-3; D possibly corresponds to TRBD1 (9 bases). V shed 0 bases and J shed 4 bases, with 26 bases lying between them. CDR3 size: 20 residues. Germline lookup yields CDR1 SGHVS and CDR2 FNYEAQ. CDR3 residues: CASSLAQGAQLGGRSDTQYF. CDR3 nucleotide sequence: TGTGCCAGCAGCTTAGCACAGGGGGCGCAACTAGGCGGGAGGTCAGATACGCAGTATTTT.

This rearrangement joins TRBV7-9 to TRBJ1-2, with D possibly being TRBD1 (5 bases). V was pared by 4 bases and J by 6 bases, with 15 bases between. Germline V gives CDR1 SEHNR, CDR2 FQNEAQ (reference sequence). The CDR3 covers 14 residues. The CDR3: CASSSGGGIDGYTF. In DNA, the CDR3 is TGTGCCAGCAGCTCAGGCGGGGGTATAGATGGCTACACCTTC.

The gene calls are TRBV2 and TRBJ2-1; the D gene is possibly TRBD2 (6 bases). Germline loops: CDR1 SNHLY, CDR2 FYNNEI. The CDR3 consists of 17 residues. The V and J ends lost 6 bases and 0 bases respectively, with 18 bases between them. The DNA for the CDR3 is TGTGCCAGCAGGCACACCGGGACTCTAAGCTCCTACAATGAGCAGTTCTTC. Amino acids: CASRHTGTLSSYNEQFF.

The chain employs TRBV9 and TRBJ2-3, with a weak D call TRBD1 (5 bases). CDR1 SGDLS and CDR2 YYNGEE come from the germline V gene. Trimming shortened V by 4 bases and J by 0 bases, and 9 bases separated the two germline ends. This CDR3 has 14 amino acids. The CDR3 DNA is TGTGCCAGCAGCATGTGGGGCAGCACAGATACGCAGTATTTT. Translated, it gives CASSMWGSTDTQYF.

This clone was recorded only once. V gene TRBV25-1 combines with J gene TRBJ2-1; 11 nucleotides align to TRBD2. This CDR3 comprises 16 residues. V trimming: 2 bases; J trimming: 5 bases; junction bases outside the gene matches: 5. CDR1 MGHDK and CDR2 SYGVNS come from the germline V gene. The CDR3 nucleotides read TGTGCCAGCAGTGAAACGGGACTAGCGGCAAACAATGAGCAGTTCTTC. Translating it yields CASSETGLAANNEQFF.

This chain connects TRBV28 to TRBJ1-2, with TRBD1 matching over 7 bases. Germline loops: CDR1 MDHEN, CDR2 SYDVKM. Trimming at V came to 4 bases and at J to 3 bases, leaving 11 bases not matched to a gene. The CDR3 is made up of 16 amino acids. CDR3 region: CASSSDSTGWDYGYTF. The CDR3 bases are TGTGCCAGCAGTTCAGACTCGACAGGGTGGGACTATGGCTACACCTTC.

The sample holds one count of this clone. The V call is TRBV6-1, the J call TRBJ2-7; the D is unclear. Per germline, CDR1 MNHNS and CDR2 SASEGT. The CDR3 length is 16 residues. V was pared by 1 base and J by 5 bases, with 18 bases between. CDR3 loop: CASSEVRETIYNEQYF. The CDR3 bases are TGTGCCAGCAGTGAAGTCCGAGAGACAATCTATAACGAGCAGTACTTC.

This clone came up once. V is TRBV5-8 and J is TRBJ2-7, with TRBD1 identical over 8 bases. The CDR3 is 15 amino acids. The V and J ends lost 4 bases and 1 base, in that order; junction bases with no gene match: 7. Germline-derived CDR1 and CDR2 are SGHTS and YDEGEE. The CDR3 DNA is TGTGCCAGCAGCCTCGGGACAGGCACTTCCTACGAGCAGTACTTC. It specifies CASSLGTGTSYEQYF.

The V and J genes are TRBV13 and TRBJ1-2, with D possibly TRBD1 on 6 matching bases. Trimming removed 0 bases at V and 4 bases at J, with 12 bases between. CDR3 length equals 15 residues. CDR1 PRHDT and CDR2 FYEKMQ come from the germline V gene (reference sequence). CDR3 residues: CASSLGGTGRYGYTF. CDR3 DNA: TGTGCCAGCAGCTTAGGAGGCACAGGGCGCTATGGCTACACCTTC.

This rearrangement joins TRBV28 to TRBJ1-6, with D perhaps matching TRBD1 (6 bases). CDR3 length: 16 residues. Trimming shortened V by 5 bases and J by 7 bases, and 18 bases separated the two germline ends. Germline V gene data show CDR1 as MDHEN and CDR2 as SYDVKM. The DNA of the CDR3 is TGTGCCAGCAGTCTCATACCCAGGGGAACGAATTCACCCCTCCACTTT. Residues: CASSLIPRGTNSPLHF.

With respect to this clone: This CDR3 is also generated by other DNA sequences in the sample. The V call is TRBV27, the J call TRBJ2-5; D assignment may be TRBD1 or TRBD2 (6 bases each). The germline V gene encodes CDR1 MNHEY and CDR2 SMNVEV (reference sequence). Trimming cost V 1 base and J 4 bases, with 10 bases left between them. This CDR3 has 14 amino acids. The CDR3 reads CASSLYGGGETQYF. In DNA form, the CDR3 reads TGTGCCAGCAGTTTATACGGGGGCGGAGAGACCCAGTACTTC.